The clone carrying this T cell receptor (beta chain) appeared many times. The sample is drawn from a study of metastatic and nonmetastatic thyroid tumors. No treatment had been given to any patient before thyroid surgery. TCRdb re-analyzed the PCR reads using MiXCR. In the table there are 85,000 to 95,000 clones, approximately 15% of which are singletons. The CDR3 spans 12 residues. Trimming cost V 3 bases and J 4 bases, with 4 bases left between them. Germline V CDR1 and CDR2: SGDLS, YYNGEE. This clonotype was sampled from a female donor with papillary thyroid cancer or a benign thyroid nodule (not recorded which). Some clones in this sample may be carry-over from other donors' samples. The chain joins TRBV9 to TRBJ2-2; the D is unclear. The sample comprised blood. The CDR3 sequence: CASSGFTGELFF. In DNA form, the CDR3 reads TGTGCCAGCAGCGGGTTCACCGGGGAGCTGTTTTTT.